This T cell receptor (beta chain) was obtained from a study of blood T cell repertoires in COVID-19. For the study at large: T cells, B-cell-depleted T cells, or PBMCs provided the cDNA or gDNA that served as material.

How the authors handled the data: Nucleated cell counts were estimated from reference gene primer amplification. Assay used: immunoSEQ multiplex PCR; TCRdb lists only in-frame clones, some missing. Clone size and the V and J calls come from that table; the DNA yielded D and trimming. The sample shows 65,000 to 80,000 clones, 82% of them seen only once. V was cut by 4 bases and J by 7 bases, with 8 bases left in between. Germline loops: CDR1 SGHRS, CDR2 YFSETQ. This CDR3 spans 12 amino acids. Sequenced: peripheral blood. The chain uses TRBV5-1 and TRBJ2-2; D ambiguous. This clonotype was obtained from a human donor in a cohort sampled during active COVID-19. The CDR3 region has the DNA TGCGCCAGCAGCGTTTGGAGCGGGGAGCTGTTTTTT. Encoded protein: CASSVWSGELFF.